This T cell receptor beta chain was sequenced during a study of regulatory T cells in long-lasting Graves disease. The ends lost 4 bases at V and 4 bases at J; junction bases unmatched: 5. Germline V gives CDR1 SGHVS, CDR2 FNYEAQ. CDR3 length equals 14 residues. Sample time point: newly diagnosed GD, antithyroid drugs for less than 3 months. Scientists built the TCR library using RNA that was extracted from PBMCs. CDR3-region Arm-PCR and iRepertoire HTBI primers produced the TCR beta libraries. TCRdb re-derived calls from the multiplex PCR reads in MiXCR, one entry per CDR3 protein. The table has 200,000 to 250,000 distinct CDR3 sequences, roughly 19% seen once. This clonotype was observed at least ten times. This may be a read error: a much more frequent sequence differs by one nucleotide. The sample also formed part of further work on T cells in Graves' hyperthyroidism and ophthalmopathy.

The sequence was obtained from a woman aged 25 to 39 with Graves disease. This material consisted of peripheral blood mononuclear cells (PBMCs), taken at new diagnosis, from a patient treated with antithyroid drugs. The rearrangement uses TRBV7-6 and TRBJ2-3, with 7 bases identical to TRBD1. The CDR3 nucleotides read TGTGCCAGCAGCTCGACAGGGAGCGCAGATACGCAGTATTTT. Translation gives CASSSTGSADTQYF.